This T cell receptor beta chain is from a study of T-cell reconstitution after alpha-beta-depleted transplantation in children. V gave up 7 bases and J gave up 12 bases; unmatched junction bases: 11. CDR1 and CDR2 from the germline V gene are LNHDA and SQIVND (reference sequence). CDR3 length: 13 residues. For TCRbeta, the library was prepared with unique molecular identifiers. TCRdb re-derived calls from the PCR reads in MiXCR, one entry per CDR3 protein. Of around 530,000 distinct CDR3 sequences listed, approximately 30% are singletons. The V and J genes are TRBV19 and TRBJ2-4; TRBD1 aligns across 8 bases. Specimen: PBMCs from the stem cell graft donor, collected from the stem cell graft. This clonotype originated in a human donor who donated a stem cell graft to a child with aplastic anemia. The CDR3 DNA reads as TGTGCCAGTATGTTAACAGGGGGTTGGGGTCAGTACTTC. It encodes CASMLTGGWGQYF.